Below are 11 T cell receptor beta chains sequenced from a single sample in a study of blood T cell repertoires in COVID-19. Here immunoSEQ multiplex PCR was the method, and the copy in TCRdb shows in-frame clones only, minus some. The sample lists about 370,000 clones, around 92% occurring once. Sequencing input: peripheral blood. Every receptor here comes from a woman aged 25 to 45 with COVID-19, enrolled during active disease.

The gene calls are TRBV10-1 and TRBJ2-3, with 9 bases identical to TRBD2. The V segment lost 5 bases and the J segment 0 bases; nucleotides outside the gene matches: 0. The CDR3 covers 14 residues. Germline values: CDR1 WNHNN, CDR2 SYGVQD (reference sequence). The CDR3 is CASSSGGSTDTQYF. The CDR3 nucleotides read TGCGCCAGCAGTAGCGGGGGGAGCACAGATACGCAGTATTTT.

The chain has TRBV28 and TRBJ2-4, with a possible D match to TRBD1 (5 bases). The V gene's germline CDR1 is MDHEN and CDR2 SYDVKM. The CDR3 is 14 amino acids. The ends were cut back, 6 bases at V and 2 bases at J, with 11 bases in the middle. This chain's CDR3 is CASRRDSPKNIQYF. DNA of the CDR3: TGTGCCAGCAGACGAGACAGCCCCAAAAACATTCAGTACTTC.

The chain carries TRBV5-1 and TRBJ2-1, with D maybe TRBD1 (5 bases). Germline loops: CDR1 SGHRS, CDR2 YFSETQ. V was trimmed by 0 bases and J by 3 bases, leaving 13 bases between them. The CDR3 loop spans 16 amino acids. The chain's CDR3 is CASSLAFATDYNEQFF. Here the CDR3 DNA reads TGCGCCAGCAGCTTGGCCTTTGCGACAGACTACAATGAGCAGTTCTTC. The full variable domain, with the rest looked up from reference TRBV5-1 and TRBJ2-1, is KAGVTQTPRYLIKTRGQQVTLSCSPISGHRSVSWYQQTPGQGLQFLFEYFSETQRNKGNFPGRFSGRQFSNSRSEMNVSTLELGDSALYLCASSLAFATDYNEQFFGPGTRLTVL.

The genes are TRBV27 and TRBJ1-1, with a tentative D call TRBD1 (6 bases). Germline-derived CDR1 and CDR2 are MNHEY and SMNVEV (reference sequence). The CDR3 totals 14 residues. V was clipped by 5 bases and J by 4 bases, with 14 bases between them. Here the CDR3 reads CASSILRGSTEAFF. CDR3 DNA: TGTGCCAGCAGTATCCTCAGGGGTAGCACTGAAGCTTTCTTT.

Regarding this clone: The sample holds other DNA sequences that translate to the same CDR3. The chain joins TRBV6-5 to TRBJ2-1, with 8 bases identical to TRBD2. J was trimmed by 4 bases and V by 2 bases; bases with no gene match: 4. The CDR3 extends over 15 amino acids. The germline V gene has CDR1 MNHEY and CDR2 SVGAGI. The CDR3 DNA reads TGTGCCAGCAGTTACGAACTAGCGGTATACAATGAGCAGTTCTTC. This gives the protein CASSYELAVYNEQFF.

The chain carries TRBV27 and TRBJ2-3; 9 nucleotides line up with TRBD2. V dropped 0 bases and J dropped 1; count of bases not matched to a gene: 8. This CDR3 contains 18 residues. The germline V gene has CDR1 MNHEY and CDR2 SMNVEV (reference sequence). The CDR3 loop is CASSLSTSGQIRTDTQYF. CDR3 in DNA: TGTGCCAGCAGTTTATCGACTAGCGGACAGATCCGCACAGATACGCAGTATTTT.

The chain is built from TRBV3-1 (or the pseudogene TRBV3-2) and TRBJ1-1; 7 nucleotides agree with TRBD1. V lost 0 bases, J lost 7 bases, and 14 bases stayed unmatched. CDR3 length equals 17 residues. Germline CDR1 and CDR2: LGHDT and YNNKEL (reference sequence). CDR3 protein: CASSQERRDSRLFEAFF. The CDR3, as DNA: TGTGCCAGCAGCCAAGAGAGGCGGGACAGCCGACTGTTTGAAGCTTTCTTT.

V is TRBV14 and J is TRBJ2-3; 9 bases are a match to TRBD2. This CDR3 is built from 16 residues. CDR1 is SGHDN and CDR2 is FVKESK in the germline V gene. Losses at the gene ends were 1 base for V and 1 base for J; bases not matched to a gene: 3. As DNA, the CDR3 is TGTGCCAGCAGCCAAGTGCGGGGGGGTCGCACAGATACGCAGTATTTT. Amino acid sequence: CASSQVRGGRTDTQYF.

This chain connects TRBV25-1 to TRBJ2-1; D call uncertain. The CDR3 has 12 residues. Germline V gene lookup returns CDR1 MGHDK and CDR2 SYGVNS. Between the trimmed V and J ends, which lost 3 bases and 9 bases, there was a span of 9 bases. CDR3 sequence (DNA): TGTGCCAGCAGTGACAACTCCCGTGAGCAGTTCTTC. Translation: CASSDNSREQFF.

CDR3 DNA sequence: TGTGCCACCAGTGATGGAGAGGGTACGAGGTATTTT. Encoded protein: CATSDGEGTRYF. The chain couples TRBV24-1 to TRBJ2-3; a weak D match, TRBD2 (5 bases). Germline values: CDR1 KGHDR, CDR2 SFDVKD. This CDR3 region has 12 residues. V was clipped by 3 bases and J by 14 bases, with 14 bases between them.

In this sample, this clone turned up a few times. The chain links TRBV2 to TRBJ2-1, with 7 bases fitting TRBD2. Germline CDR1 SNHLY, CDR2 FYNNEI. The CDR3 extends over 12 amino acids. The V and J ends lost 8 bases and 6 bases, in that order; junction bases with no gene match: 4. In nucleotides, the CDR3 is TGTGCCAGCTGGGGAGGGGTCAATGAGCAGTTCTTC. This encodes CASWGGVNEQFF. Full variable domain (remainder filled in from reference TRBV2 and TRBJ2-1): EPEVTQTPSHQVTQMGQEVILRCVPISNHLYFYWYRQILGQKVEFLVSFYNNEISEKSEIFDDQFSVERPDGSNFTLKIRSTKLEDSAMYFCASWGGVNEQFFGPGTRLTVL.